The 10 T cell receptor beta chains below all came from one sample that was sequenced in a study of CD8 T cells in Susac syndrome. An input of roughly 0.45 to 1 ug of RNA was subjected to reverse transcription using random hexamers. Each CDR3 protein is one row after TCRdb ran MiXCR on the immunoSEQ multiplex PCR reads. The sample includes about 110,000 distinct CDR3 sequences, around 95% seen only once; the top ten take under 0.1%. The source material was CD4+ T cells from PBMCs. The receptors were sampled from a human donor in good health.

This clonotype appeared once. V and J are TRBV7-6 and TRBJ1-5; D gene unclear. The CDR3 loop spans 13 amino acids. Trimming took 1 base from V and 3 from J, leaving 4 bases between them. Per germline, CDR1 SGHVS and CDR2 FNYEAQ. For the CDR3, the DNA is TGTGCCAGCAGCTTAGGGCACAATCAGCCCCAGCATTTT. Translating it yields CASSLGHNQPQHF.

The rearrangement uses TRBV3-1 and TRBJ2-5; TRBD1 agrees at 7 bases. Germline V CDR1 and CDR2: LGHDT, YNNKEL (reference sequence). The ends lost 2 bases at V and 7 bases at J; junction bases unmatched: 7. The CDR3 runs to 14 residues. The CDR3 coding sequence is TGTGCCAGCAGCCAAAACAAACAGGGGACGACCCAGTACTTC. As protein: CASSQNKQGTTQYF.

This clonotype appeared a few times. This CDR3 reads CASSPEADTQYF. CDR3 sequence (DNA): TGTGCCAGCTCACCAGAAGCAGATACGCAGTATTTT. This chain connects TRBV18 to TRBJ2-3; D is undetermined. The V end was cut by 2 bases, the J end by 4 bases, with 4 bases between. Per germline, CDR1 KGHSH and CDR2 LQKENI. The CDR3 length is 12 residues.

The chain employs TRBV5-6 and TRBJ2-3; D is possibly TRBD2 (6 bases). The length of the CDR3 is 15 residues. Trimming took off 5 bases at V and 3 bases at J, with 16 bases between the two ends. Per the germline V gene, CDR1 is SGHDT and CDR2 is YYEEEE. The DNA of the CDR3 is TGTGCCAGCAGGCTTTGGGGAGGTCTAACAGATACGCAGTATTTT. Protein product: CASRLWGGLTDTQYF.

This chain joins TRBV20-1 and TRBJ2-1; D remains ambiguous. Trimming removed 2 bases at V and 3 bases at J, with 5 bases between. The CDR3 totals 12 residues. Germline CDR1 DFQATT, CDR2 SNEGSKA (reference sequence). CDR3 sequence: CSARFSYNEQFF. The CDR3 DNA follows: TGCAGTGCTAGATTCAGCTACAATGAGCAGTTCTTC.

The chain links TRBV29-1 to TRBJ2-1; 9 bases map to TRBD2. The germline gives CDR1 SQVTM, CDR2 ANQGSEA. J gave up 7 bases and V 4 bases, and 5 bases lay outside the gene matches. The length of the CDR3 is 13 residues. The CDR3 region is CSVGKLAGNEQFF. The CDR3 coding sequence is TGCAGCGTTGGGAAACTAGCGGGTAATGAGCAGTTCTTC.

J is TRBJ2-7 and V is TRBV28; perhaps TRBD2 as D (7 bases). The ends were cut back, 5 bases at V and 2 bases at J, with 19 bases in the middle. The CDR3 contains 16 residues. Germline loops: CDR1 MDHEN, CDR2 SYDVKM. This CDR3 reads CASSIMGGAPTYEQYF. As DNA, the CDR3 is TGTGCCAGCAGTATCATGGGGGGGGCGCCAACCTACGAGCAGTACTTC. Based on the CDR3 plus reference TRBV28 and TRBJ2-7, the full variable domain is DVKVTQSSRYLVKRTGEKVFLECVQDMDHENMFWYRQDPGLGLRLIYFSYDVKMKEKGDIPEGYSVSREKKERFSLILESASTNQTSMYLCASSIMGGAPTYEQYFGPGTRLTVT.

V and J are TRBV3-1 and TRBJ2-2; a possible D gene is TRBD2 (6 bases). Per the germline V gene, CDR1 is LGHDT and CDR2 is YNNKEL (reference sequence). V was clipped by 5 bases and J by 5 bases, with 18 bases between them. CDR3 length: 16 amino acids. Here the CDR3 DNA reads TGTGCCAGCAGCACTCCCGGGGGAGCGCTTACCGGGGAGCTGTTTTTT. Amino acids: CASSTPGGALTGELFF.

This clonotype was detected once. The CDR3 is CATSDSYLAGGADEQFF. CDR3 DNA: TGTGCCACCAGTGATTCCTATCTAGCGGGGGGGGCTGATGAGCAGTTCTTC. V and J are TRBV24-1 and TRBJ2-1, with 12 bases matching TRBD2. The trim removed 2 bases at V and 8 bases at J, leaving 9 bases unmatched. The length of the CDR3 is 17 residues. From germline, CDR1 is KGHDR and CDR2 SFDVKD.

The gene calls are TRBV5-1 and TRBJ2-2, with 12 bases that match TRBD2. Germline trimming cut 0 bases from V and 2 bases from J; bases unmatched to any gene: 5. Germline values: CDR1 SGHRS, CDR2 YFSETQ. The CDR3 consists of 18 residues. CDR3 in DNA: TGCGCCAGCAGCTTGGGGACTAGCGGGGTCCTAAACACCGGGGAGCTGTTTTTT. Translation: CASSLGTSGVLNTGELFF.